Shown below are 13 T cell receptor beta chains from a single sample sequenced in a study of blood T cell repertoires in COVID-19. TCRdb keeps only in-frame clones here, not all; method: immunoSEQ multiplex PCR. The data show about 67,000 clones, with about 89% seen just once and roughly 5.2% held by the top ten. Sequencing was done on a sample of peripheral blood. The receptors were sampled from a man in his fifties or sixties with active COVID-19.

This chain links TRBV28 with TRBJ1-2; 9 nucleotides align to TRBD1. The length of the CDR3 is 15 residues. Trimming took 6 bases from V and 5 from J; bases not matched to a gene: 10. From germline, CDR1 is MDHEN and CDR2 SYDVKM. The CDR3 DNA follows: TGTGCCAGCAGGCGACCGGGACAGGGAGGTTATGGCTACACCTTC. Translation gives CASRRPGQGGYGYTF.

This chain uses TRBV6-5 with TRBJ2-4; 7 bases fit TRBD2. The CDR3 consists of 14 residues. V shed 8 bases, J shed 8 bases, and the junction held 12 bases outside the gene matches. In germline, CDR1 is MNHEY, CDR2 SVGAGI. The CDR3 DNA follows: TGTGCCAGCGACCACACACCACGGGGGGACATTCAGTACTTC. Translation: CASDHTPRGDIQYF.

This clone appeared many times. The chain uses TRBV18 and TRBJ2-1; TRBD2 matches at 8 bases. The CDR3 sequence is 15 residues long. Germline trimming cut 6 bases from V and 7 bases from J; bases unmatched to any gene: 11. Germline CDR1 is KGHSH and CDR2 is LQKENI. Written as DNA, the CDR3 is TGTGCCAGCTCGCTTCAAGCGGGAGTTCTTAATGAGCAGTTCTTC. Its protein is CASSLQAGVLNEQFF.

The chain has TRBV18 and TRBJ1-1, with 9 positions matching TRBD1. Unmatched junction bases numbered 3, after V lost 6 bases and J lost 4 bases. The germline CDR1 and CDR2 sequences are KGHSH and LQKENI. The CDR3 runs to 13 residues. CDR3 DNA: TGTGCCAGCTCGTCGGGACAGGGCACTGAAGCTTTCTTT. Encoded protein: CASSSGQGTEAFF.

CDR3 sequence (DNA): TGTGCCAGCAGCTCTAGACTTATTTCTGGGGCCAACGTCCTGACTTTC. Translated, it gives CASSSRLISGANVLTF. The V and J genes are TRBV7-2 and TRBJ2-6; D remains ambiguous. V was pared by 4 bases and J by 1 base, with 11 bases between. The CDR3 loop spans 16 amino acids. Germline V CDR1 and CDR2: SGHTA, FQGNSA.

This chain links TRBV9 with TRBJ2-3; 8 positions agree with TRBD1. V trimming: 1 base; J trimming: 4 bases; junction bases outside the gene matches: 5. The CDR3 runs to 15 residues. Germline values: CDR1 SGDLS, CDR2 YYNGEE. CDR3 residues: CASSVSGGAADTQYF. The CDR3 nucleotides are TGTGCCAGCAGCGTATCAGGGGGCGCCGCAGATACGCAGTATTTT.

The V call is TRBV19, the J call TRBJ2-7; TRBD1 matches at 8 bases. The CDR3 is 15 residues long. Per germline, CDR1 LNHDA and CDR2 SQIVND (reference sequence). Trimming cost V 3 bases and J 6 bases; bases outside gene matches: 10. Written as DNA, the CDR3 is TGTGCCAGTAGTATCCAGGGGGCGCGATCATCCGAGCAGTACTTC. It codes for CASSIQGARSSEQYF.

This rearrangement joins TRBV3-1 (or the pseudogene TRBV3-2) to TRBJ1-1, with D perhaps TRBD1 (6 bases). This CDR3 has 18 amino acids. Germline V CDR1 and CDR2: LGHDT, YNNKEL (reference sequence). V lost 0 bases to trimming and J lost 1 base, with 18 bases between them. CDR3 sequence: CASSQDRLGGAGNTEAFF. The CDR3 coding sequence is TGTGCCAGCAGCCAAGACCGCCTCGGGGGGGCCGGGAACACTGAAGCTTTCTTT.

The chain has TRBV28 and TRBJ1-2; 8 nucleotides line up with TRBD1. Germline V CDR1 and CDR2: MDHEN, SYDVKM. This CDR3 has 16 residues. V shed 1 base and J 5 bases; nucleotides not matched to a gene: 9. CDR3 sequence (DNA): TGTGCCAGCAGTTTATCGTTACAGGGGGTCCGGTATGGCTACACCTTC. It specifies CASSLSLQGVRYGYTF.

This chain connects TRBV28 to TRBJ1-1, with D possibly being TRBD1 (5 bases). Germline CDR1 MDHEN, CDR2 SYDVKM. CDR3 length: 15 amino acids. Trimming pared 6 bases from V and 4 bases from J, leaving 18 bases between. The CDR3 DNA reads as TGTGCCAGCAGCCCTCTAAGGGGTCTACCCACTGAAGCTTTCTTT. It codes for CASSPLRGLPTEAFF. Full variable domain (rest looked up from reference TRBV28 and TRBJ1-1): DVKVTQSSRYLVKRTGEKVFLECVQDMDHENMFWYRQDPGLGLRLIYFSYDVKMKEKGDIPEGYSVSREKKERFSLILESASTNQTSMYLCASSPLRGLPTEAFFGQGTRLTVV.

The V and J genes are TRBV7-9 and TRBJ1-2; 9 bases align to TRBD1. The V segment lost 6 bases and the J segment 8 bases; nucleotides outside the gene matches: 16. Germline CDR1 SEHNR, CDR2 FQNEAQ (reference sequence). The CDR3 spans 16 residues. The CDR3 nucleotides are TGTGCCAGCAGTTATACCGGGACAGGGAGAGGAGGCGGCTACACCTTC. It codes for CASSYTGTGRGGGYTF.

This clone has at least ten counts. The gene calls are TRBV27 and TRBJ1-2; D is ambiguous. Trimming stripped 5 bases from V and 5 bases from J, with 15 bases between. From germline, CDR1 is MNHEY and CDR2 SMNVEV (reference sequence). CDR3 size: 14 residues. The CDR3 here is CASSPGPIKYGYTF. The CDR3 nucleotides read TGTGCCAGCAGTCCGGGTCCCATAAAATATGGCTACACCTTC.

This chain connects TRBV7-8 to TRBJ1-1; no reliable D call. Germline V gene sequence: CDR1 SGHVS, CDR2 FQNEAQ. This CDR3 has 13 amino acids. V lost 4 bases to trimming and J lost 8 bases, with 14 bases between them. Here the CDR3 reads CASSSTRVLEAFF. For the CDR3, the DNA is TGTGCCAGCAGCTCTACACGGGTTTTGGAAGCTTTCTTT.